The 20 T cell receptor beta chains below all came from one sample that was sequenced in a study of cytomegalovirus exposure and HLA in healthy donors. Using immunoSEQ multiplex PCR, the repertoire was profiled, and TCRdb retains in-frame clones only, with some absent. The sample has about 140,000 clones, 85% to 90% seen once. The sample taken for sequencing was PBMCs. These receptors came from a man aged 18 to 35 in good health and CMV-seronegative.

This clone was seen just once. The rearrangement joins TRBV19 to TRBJ2-7; tentative D call: TRBD1 (5 bases). The germline V gene has CDR1 LNHDA and CDR2 SQIVND (reference sequence). Trimming cost V 6 bases and J 0 bases, with 12 bases left between them. The CDR3 has 14 residues. The CDR3 loop is CASSPTDYSYEQYF. CDR3 bases: TGTGCCAGTAGCCCGACAGATTACTCCTACGAGCAGTACTTC.

The chain has TRBV6-5 and TRBJ1-1, with D perhaps matching TRBD1 (5 bases). Germline CDR1 reads MNHEY; CDR2 reads SVGAGI. CDR3 length: 14 residues. Trimming left V 7 bases short and J 6 bases short, with 18 bases between. The CDR3 DNA is TGTGCCAGCAACCCATTCTTTGCAGGGTCTGAAGCTTTCTTT. Amino acids: CASNPFFAGSEAFF.

This sequence joins TRBV29-1 and TRBJ1-2; D gene unclear. The V gene lost 7 bases and the J gene lost 8 bases, with 17 bases spanning the gap. The CDR3 runs 12 residues. Germline V gene sequence: CDR1 SQVTM, CDR2 ANQGSEA. CDR3 nucleotides: TGCAGCGCACGTTGGTCCCTAGGAGGCTACACCTTC. Its translation is CSARWSLGGYTF.

The chain joins TRBV28 to TRBJ1-4; 8 bases agree with TRBD1. CDR1 MDHEN and CDR2 SYDVKM come from the germline V gene. V dropped 6 bases and J dropped 10; count of bases not matched to a gene: 13. This CDR3 contains 15 residues. The CDR3 nucleotides are TGTGCCAGCAGCCAGACCTTGGGGGGACAGGTAAAACTGTTTTTT. As protein: CASSQTLGGQVKLFF.

The chain uses TRBV18 and TRBJ1-1; perhaps TRBD1 as D (6 bases). This CDR3 comprises 15 residues. Germline V lookup: CDR1 KGHSH, CDR2 LQKENI. The germline V and J ends were trimmed by 6 bases and 0 bases, with 14 bases remaining between them. CDR3 nucleotide sequence: TGTGCCAGCTCCCTAGGGGGTTTCATGAACACTGAAGCTTTCTTT. It encodes CASSLGGFMNTEAFF.

The chain employs TRBV30 and TRBJ2-4; 11 bases match TRBD2. CDR3 size: 17 residues. Germline V lookup: CDR1 GTSNPN, CDR2 SVGIG (reference sequence). Trimming took 2 bases from V and 3 from J; bases not matched to a gene: 9. CDR3 sequence reads: CAWSPPWLAGGKNIQYF. DNA for the CDR3: TGTGCCTGGAGTCCCCCTTGGCTAGCGGGGGGCAAAAACATTCAGTACTTC.

The chain joins TRBV9 to TRBJ1-4, with unresolved D. The CDR3 totals 15 residues. CDR1 is SGDLS, CDR2 YYNGEE, per germline. Deletions cut 4 bases from V and 4 bases from J, with 14 bases between. CDR3 in DNA: TGTGCCAGCAGCCAGCGGAGTCAGATTAATGAAAAACTGTTTTTT. Translation: CASSQRSQINEKLFF.

The rearrangement joins TRBV9 to TRBJ2-3; D is unresolved. The CDR3 length is 14 residues. Per the germline V gene, CDR1 is SGDLS and CDR2 is YYNGEE. With 2 bases removed from V and 0 bases from J, the gap between germline ends came to 7 bases. DNA of the CDR3: TGTGCCAGCAGCGTGTTGACTAGCACAGATACGCAGTATTTT. Translation gives CASSVLTSTDTQYF.

J is TRBJ2-2 and V is TRBV11-2, with TRBD2 identical over 12 bases. This CDR3 is 19 amino acids long. The trim removed 5 bases at V and 0 bases at J, leaving 10 bases unmatched. The germline gives CDR1 SGHAT, CDR2 FQNNGV. CDR3 residues: CASSGGLAGTLTNTGELFF. DNA of the CDR3: TGTGCCAGCAGCGGTGGACTAGCGGGAACCCTTACGAACACCGGGGAGCTGTTTTTT.

V gene TRBV2 combines with J gene TRBJ2-3, with 8 bases aligning to TRBD2. Germline CDR1 and CDR2: SNHLY and FYNNEI. There are 14 residues in the CDR3. V was clipped by 8 bases and J by 2 bases; unmatched bases: 6. This CDR3 is CASEREYLTDTQYF. The CDR3 coding sequence is TGTGCCAGCGAGCGGGAGTACCTCACAGATACGCAGTATTTT.

The J gene is TRBJ2-7, the V gene TRBV6-1, with TRBD1 matching 11 bases. The CDR3 sequence is 15 residues long. CDR1 and CDR2 from the germline V gene are MNHNS and SASEGT. Trimming cost V 4 bases and J 3 bases; bases outside gene matches: 5. As DNA, the CDR3 is TGTGCCAGCAGTGGGGGACAGGGGGTGTACTACGAGCAGTACTTC. Its protein is CASSGGQGVYYEQYF.

The J gene is TRBJ2-1, the V gene TRBV6-1, with 7 bases matching TRBD2. Trimming removed 6 bases from V and 6 bases from J; junction bases left unmatched: 8. The CDR3 contains 14 residues. Per germline, CDR1 MNHNS and CDR2 SASEGT. Here the CDR3 reads CASRDGLVLNEQFF. CDR3 DNA sequence: TGTGCCAGCAGGGATGGACTAGTTCTCAATGAGCAGTTCTTC.

The CDR3 is CASSSRGGIPPRTGELFF. CDR3 nucleotide sequence: TGTGCCAGCAGCTCACGTGGCGGCATTCCCCCCCGGACCGGGGAGCTGTTTTTT. V gene TRBV7-2 combines with J gene TRBJ2-2; D uncertain. Germline V gene data show CDR1 as SGHTA and CDR2 as FQGNSA. The V gene lost 4 bases and the J gene lost 5 bases, with 23 bases spanning the gap. The CDR3 has 18 amino acids.

The chain carries TRBV9 and TRBJ1-3; no clear D. Looked up from germline, CDR1 is SGDLS and CDR2 is YYNGEE. The CDR3 contains 14 residues. V was cut by 4 bases and J by 0 bases, with 8 bases left in between. For the CDR3, the DNA is TGTGCCAGCAGCCGGGGTCTCTCTGGAAACACCATATATTTT. This translates into CASSRGLSGNTIYF. Full variable domain (rest looked up from reference TRBV9 and TRBJ1-3): DSGVTQTPKHLITATGQRVTLRCSPRSGDLSVYWYQQSLDQGLQFLIQYYNGEERAKGNILERFSAQQFPDLHSELNLSSLELGDSALYFCASSRGLSGNTIYFGEGSWLTVV.

A single count supports this clone. The chain joins TRBV7-8 to TRBJ1-5, with D uncertain. Germline assignment: CDR1 SGHVS and CDR2 FQNEAQ. Trimming shortened V by 5 bases and J by 9 bases, and 11 bases separated the two germline ends. The CDR3 consists of 12 residues. The CDR3 region is CASSPNVGPQHF. For the CDR3, the DNA is TGTGCCAGCAGCCCGAATGTCGGGCCCCAGCATTTT.

V is TRBV28 and J is TRBJ1-2; D gene unclear. V was trimmed by 4 bases and J by 4 bases, leaving 22 bases between them. Germline V gene data show CDR1 as MDHEN and CDR2 as SYDVKM. The CDR3 spans 17 residues. The chain's CDR3 is CASSSPYHLAGFYGYTF. The DNA for the CDR3 is TGTGCCAGCAGTTCCCCCTACCATCTGGCGGGGTTCTATGGCTACACCTTC.

This chain uses TRBV7-9 with TRBJ2-5; 7 bases line up with TRBD1. Germline V gives CDR1 SEHNR, CDR2 FQNEAQ (reference sequence). CDR3 size: 14 residues. J lost 3 bases, V lost 6 bases, and 7 bases had no gene match. CDR3 nucleotide sequence: TGTGCCAGCAGTAGAAATCAGGGGGAAGAGACCCAGTACTTC. Amino acids: CASSRNQGEETQYF.

The chain couples TRBV27 to TRBJ2-1, with no clear D. Trimming took off 5 bases at V and 0 bases at J, with 11 bases between the two ends. Germline V lookup: CDR1 MNHEY, CDR2 SMNVEV (reference sequence). The CDR3 extends over 15 amino acids. The CDR3 reads CASSISSGSYNEQFF. CDR3 bases: TGTGCCAGCAGTATCAGCTCGGGCTCCTACAATGAGCAGTTCTTC.

The chain combines TRBV23-1 with TRBJ2-7; TRBD2 might be the D (7 bases). TRBV23-1 is flagged as an ORF with uncertain function. Trimming shortened V by 4 bases and J by 0 bases, and 16 bases separated the two germline ends. The CDR3 runs to 16 residues. CDR3 region: CASSLSGTLISYEQYF. As DNA, the CDR3 is TGCGCCAGCAGTCTGAGCGGGACACTTATCTCCTACGAGCAGTACTTC.

The chain has TRBV27 and TRBJ2-7, with 16 bases matching TRBD2. V trimming: 3 bases; J trimming: 4 bases; junction bases outside the gene matches: 3. Per the germline V gene, CDR1 is MNHEY and CDR2 is SMNVEV (reference sequence). The CDR3 consists of 16 residues. As DNA, the CDR3 is TGTGCCAGCAGTTTGGGGGGACTAGCGGGAGGGTACGAGCAGTACTTC. This translates into CASSLGGLAGGYEQYF.